This TCR beta chain came from a study of shared clonotypes between healthy human individuals. Whole-study findings and limits: Incomplete sequencing of sorted subsets was indicated by rarefaction despite large depth.

A word on this clone: Its specificity is not known.

In the original analysis: Sequence data from immunoSEQ were junction-only and lacked quality scores; consequently, filtering differed. Method: immunoSEQ multiplex PCR; TCRdb's copy keeps in-frame clones and lacks some. V, J and clone size reflect that table, while D and trimming were determined from the DNA. This sample yields more than 900,000 clones, of which 75% to 80% are seen a single time; roughly 0.62% belongs to the top ten. Germline assignment: CDR1 SQVTM and CDR2 ANQGSEA. Trimming cost V 6 bases and J 0 bases, with 8 bases left between them. The CDR3 runs to 12 residues. The receptor comes from a man younger than 35 in good health. Some clones in this sample may be carry-over from other donors' samples. The V call is TRBV29-1, the J call TRBJ1-1; D remains unclear. The sequenced material came from memory CD4+ T cells from PBMCs. Stated subset: CD45RA-negative fraction. In DNA, the CDR3 is TGCAGCGTACCGACACTGAACACTGAAGCTTTCTTT. As protein: CSVPTLNTEAFF.